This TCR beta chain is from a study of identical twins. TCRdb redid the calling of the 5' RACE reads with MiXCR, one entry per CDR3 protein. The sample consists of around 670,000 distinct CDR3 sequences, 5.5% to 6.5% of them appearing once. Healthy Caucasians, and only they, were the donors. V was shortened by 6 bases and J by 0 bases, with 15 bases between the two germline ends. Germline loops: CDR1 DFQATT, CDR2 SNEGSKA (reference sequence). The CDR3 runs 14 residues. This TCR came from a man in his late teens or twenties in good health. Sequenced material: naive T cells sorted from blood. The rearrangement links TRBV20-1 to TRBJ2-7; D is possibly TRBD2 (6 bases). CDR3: CSAKAGSSSYEQYF. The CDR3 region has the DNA TGCAGTGCCAAAGCGGGCAGCTCCTCCTACGAGCAGTACTTC.